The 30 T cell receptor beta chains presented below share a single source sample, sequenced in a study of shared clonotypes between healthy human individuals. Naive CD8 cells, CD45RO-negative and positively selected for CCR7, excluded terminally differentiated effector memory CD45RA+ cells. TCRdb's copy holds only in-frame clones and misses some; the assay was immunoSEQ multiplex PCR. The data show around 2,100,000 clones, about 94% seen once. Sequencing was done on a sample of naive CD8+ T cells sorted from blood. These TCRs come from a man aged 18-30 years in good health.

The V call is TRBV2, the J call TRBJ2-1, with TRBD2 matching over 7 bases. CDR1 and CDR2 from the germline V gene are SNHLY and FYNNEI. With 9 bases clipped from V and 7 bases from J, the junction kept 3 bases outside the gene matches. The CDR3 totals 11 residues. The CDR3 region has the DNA TGTGCCAGTGCAGCGGGAAATGAGCAGTTCTTC. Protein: CASAAGNEQFF. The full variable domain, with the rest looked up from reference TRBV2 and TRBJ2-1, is EPEVTQTPSHQVTQMGQEVILRCVPISNHLYFYWYRQILGQKVEFLVSFYNNEISEKSEIFDDQFSVERPDGSNFTLKIRSTKLEDSAMYFCASAAGNEQFFGPGTRLTVL.

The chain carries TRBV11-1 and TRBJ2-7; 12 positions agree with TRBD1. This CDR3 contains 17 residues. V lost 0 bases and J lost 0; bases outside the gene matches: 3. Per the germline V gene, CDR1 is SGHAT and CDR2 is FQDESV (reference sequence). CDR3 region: CASSLAGTGGASYEQYF. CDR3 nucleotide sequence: TGTGCCAGCAGCTTAGCCGGGACAGGGGGCGCCTCCTACGAGCAGTACTTC.

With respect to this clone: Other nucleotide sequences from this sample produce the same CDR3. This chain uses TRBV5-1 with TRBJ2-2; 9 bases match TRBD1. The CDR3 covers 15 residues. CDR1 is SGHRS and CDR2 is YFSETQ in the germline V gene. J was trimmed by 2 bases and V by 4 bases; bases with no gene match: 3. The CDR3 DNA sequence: TGCGCCAGCAGCCCGGGACAGGGTAACACCGGGGAGCTGTTTTTT. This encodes CASSPGQGNTGELFF.

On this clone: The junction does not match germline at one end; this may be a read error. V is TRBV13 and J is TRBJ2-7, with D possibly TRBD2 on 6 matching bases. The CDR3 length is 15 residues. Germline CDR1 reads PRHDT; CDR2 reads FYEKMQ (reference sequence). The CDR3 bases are TGTGCCAGCAGCTTAGGGTCGCACGCCGGGGGTTCTTGTTTGTTC. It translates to CASSLGSHAGGSCLF. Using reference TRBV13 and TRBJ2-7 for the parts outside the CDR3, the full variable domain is AAGVIQSPRHLIKEKRETATLKCYPIPRHDTVYWYQQGPGQDPQFLISFYEKMQSDKGSIPDRFSAQQFSDYHSELNMSSLELGDSALYFCASSLGSHAGGSCLFGPGTRLTVT.

The CDR3 nucleotides read TGTGCCAGCAGCGGCCCCACAGGGACTGGAAACACCATATATTTT. Translating it yields CASSGPTGTGNTIYF. The chain combines TRBV5-8 with TRBJ1-3; tentative D call: TRBD1 (6 bases). Germline lookup yields CDR1 SGHTS and CDR2 YDEGEE. This CDR3 spans 15 amino acids. V shed 4 bases and J shed 2 bases, with 13 bases lying between them.

The CDR3 coding sequence is TGTGCCAGTAGTGCCTTAGCGGGGGGGATAGGGCAGTTCTTC. Encoded protein: CASSALAGGIGQFF. V and J are TRBV19 and TRBJ2-1; 11 positions match TRBD2. The germline gives CDR1 LNHDA, CDR2 SQIVND (reference sequence). CDR3 length equals 14 residues. The V gene end was trimmed by 5 bases and the J gene end by 12 bases; junction bases not matched to a gene: 9.

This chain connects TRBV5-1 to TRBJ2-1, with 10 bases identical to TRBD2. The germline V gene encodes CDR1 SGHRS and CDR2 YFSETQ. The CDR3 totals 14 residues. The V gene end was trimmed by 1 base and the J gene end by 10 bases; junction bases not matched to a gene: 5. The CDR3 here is CASSLYLAGVEQFF. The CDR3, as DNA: TGCGCCAGCAGCTTGTACCTAGCGGGAGTGGAGCAGTTCTTC.

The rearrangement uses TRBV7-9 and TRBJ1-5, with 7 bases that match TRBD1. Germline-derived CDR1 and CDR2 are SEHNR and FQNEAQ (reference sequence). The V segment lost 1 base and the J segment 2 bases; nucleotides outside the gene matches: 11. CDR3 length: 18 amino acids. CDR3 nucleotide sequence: TGTGCCAGCAGCTTAGTTCTTGACAGGGTATATGGCAATCAGCCCCAGCATTTT. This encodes CASSLVLDRVYGNQPQHF.

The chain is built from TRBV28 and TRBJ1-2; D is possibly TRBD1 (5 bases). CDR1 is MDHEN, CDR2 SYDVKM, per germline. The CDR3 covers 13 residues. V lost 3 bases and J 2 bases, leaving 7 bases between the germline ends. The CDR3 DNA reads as TGTGCCAGCAGTTTTGAGGGGAACTATGGCTACACCTTC. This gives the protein CASSFEGNYGYTF.

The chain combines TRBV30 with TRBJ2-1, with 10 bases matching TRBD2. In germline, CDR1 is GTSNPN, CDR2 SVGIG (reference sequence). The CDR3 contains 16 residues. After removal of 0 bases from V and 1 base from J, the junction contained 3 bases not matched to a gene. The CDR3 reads CAWSVLSGGSYNEQFF. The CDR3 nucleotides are TGTGCCTGGAGTGTACTTAGCGGGGGGTCCTACAATGAGCAGTTCTTC.

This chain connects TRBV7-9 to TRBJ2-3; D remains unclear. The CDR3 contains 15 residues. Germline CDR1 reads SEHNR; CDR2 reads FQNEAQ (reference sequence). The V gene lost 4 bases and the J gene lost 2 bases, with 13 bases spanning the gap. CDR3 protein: CASSSWTVFTDTQYF. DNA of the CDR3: TGTGCCAGCAGCTCCTGGACCGTCTTCACAGATACGCAGTATTTT.

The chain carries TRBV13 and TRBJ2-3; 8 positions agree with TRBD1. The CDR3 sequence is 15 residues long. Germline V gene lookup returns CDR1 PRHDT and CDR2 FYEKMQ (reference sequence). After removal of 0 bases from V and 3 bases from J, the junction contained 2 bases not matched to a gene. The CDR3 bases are TGTGCCAGCAGCTTAGGGACAGGGGTGACAGATACGCAGTATTTT. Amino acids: CASSLGTGVTDTQYF.

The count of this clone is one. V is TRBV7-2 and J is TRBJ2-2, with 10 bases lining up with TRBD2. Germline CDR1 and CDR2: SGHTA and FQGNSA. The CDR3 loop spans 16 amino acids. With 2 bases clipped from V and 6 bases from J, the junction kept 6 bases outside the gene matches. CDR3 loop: CASSLIAGGEAGELFF. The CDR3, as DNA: TGTGCCAGCAGCTTAATAGCGGGAGGTGAGGCCGGGGAGCTGTTTTTT.

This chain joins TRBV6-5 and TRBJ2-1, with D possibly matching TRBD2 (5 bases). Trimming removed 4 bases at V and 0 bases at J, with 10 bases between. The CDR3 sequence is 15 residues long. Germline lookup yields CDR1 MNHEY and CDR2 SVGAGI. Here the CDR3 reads CASSSLGSSYNEQFF. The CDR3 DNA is TGTGCCAGCAGTTCCCTAGGGAGCTCCTACAATGAGCAGTTCTTC.

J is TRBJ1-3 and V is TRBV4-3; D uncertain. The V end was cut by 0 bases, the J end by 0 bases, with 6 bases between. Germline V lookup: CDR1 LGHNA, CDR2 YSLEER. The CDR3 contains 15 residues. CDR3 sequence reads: CASSQDPDSGNTIYF. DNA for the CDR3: TGCGCCAGCAGCCAAGACCCGGACTCTGGAAACACCATATATTTT.

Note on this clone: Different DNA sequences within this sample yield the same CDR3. The CDR3 DNA sequence: TGTGCCAGCAGCGTAGATAGCGGGGAGCTGTTTTTT. It is translated as CASSVDSGELFF. The chain joins TRBV9 to TRBJ2-2; no clear D. V shed 0 bases and J shed 7 bases, with 4 bases lying between them. CDR1 and CDR2 (germline): SGDLS, YYNGEE. This CDR3 is built from 12 residues.

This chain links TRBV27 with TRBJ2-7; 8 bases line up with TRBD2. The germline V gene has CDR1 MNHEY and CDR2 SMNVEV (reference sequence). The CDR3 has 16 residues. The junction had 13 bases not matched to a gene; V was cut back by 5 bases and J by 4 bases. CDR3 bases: TGTGCCAGCAGTCCGTCTTCGGGACTAGTTAGGTACGAGCAGTACTTC. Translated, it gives CASSPSSGLVRYEQYF.

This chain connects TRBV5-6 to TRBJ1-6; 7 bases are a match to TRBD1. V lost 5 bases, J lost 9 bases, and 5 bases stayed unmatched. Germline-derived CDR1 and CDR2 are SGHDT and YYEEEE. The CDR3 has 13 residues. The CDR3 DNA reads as TGTGCCAGCAGTACAGGGGTTGGTTCACCCCTCCACTTT. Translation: CASSTGVGSPLHF.

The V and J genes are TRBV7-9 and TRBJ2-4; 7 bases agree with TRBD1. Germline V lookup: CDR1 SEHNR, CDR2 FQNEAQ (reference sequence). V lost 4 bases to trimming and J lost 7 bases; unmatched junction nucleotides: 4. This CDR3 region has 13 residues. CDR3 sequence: CASSSRQGNIQYF. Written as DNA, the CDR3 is TGTGCCAGCAGCTCAAGACAGGGTAACATTCAGTACTTC.

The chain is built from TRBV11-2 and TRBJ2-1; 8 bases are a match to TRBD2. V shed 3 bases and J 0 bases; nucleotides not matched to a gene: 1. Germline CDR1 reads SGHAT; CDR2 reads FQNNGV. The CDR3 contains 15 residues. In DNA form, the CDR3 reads TGTGCCAGCAGCTTCCTAGCGGGCTCCTACAATGAGCAGTTCTTC. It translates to CASSFLAGSYNEQFF.

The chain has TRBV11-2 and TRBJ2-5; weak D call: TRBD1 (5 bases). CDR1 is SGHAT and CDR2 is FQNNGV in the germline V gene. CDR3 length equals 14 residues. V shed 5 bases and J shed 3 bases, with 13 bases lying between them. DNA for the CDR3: TGTGCCAGCAGCGGACGACAGACGGAAGAGACCCAGTACTTC. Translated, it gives CASSGRQTEETQYF.

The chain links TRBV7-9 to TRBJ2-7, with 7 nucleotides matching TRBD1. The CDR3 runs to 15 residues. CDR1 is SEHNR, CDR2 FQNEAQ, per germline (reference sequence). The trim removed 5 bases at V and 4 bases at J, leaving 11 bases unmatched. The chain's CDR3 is CASSPGQATFYEQYF. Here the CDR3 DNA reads TGTGCCAGCAGCCCAGGACAGGCAACCTTTTACGAGCAGTACTTC.

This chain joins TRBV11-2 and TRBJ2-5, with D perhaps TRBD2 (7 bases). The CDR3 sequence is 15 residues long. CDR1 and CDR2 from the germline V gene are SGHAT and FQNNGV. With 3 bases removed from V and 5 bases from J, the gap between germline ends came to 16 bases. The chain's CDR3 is CASSFEGGAGETQYF. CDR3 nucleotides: TGTGCCAGCAGCTTTGAAGGGGGGGCCGGGGAGACCCAGTACTTC.

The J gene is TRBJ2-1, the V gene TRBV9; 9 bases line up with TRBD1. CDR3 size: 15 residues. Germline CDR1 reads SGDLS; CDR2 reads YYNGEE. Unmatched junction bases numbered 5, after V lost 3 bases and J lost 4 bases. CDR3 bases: TGTGCCAGCAGCGCCAGCGGACAGGGGTACAATGAGCAGTTCTTC. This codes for CASSASGQGYNEQFF.

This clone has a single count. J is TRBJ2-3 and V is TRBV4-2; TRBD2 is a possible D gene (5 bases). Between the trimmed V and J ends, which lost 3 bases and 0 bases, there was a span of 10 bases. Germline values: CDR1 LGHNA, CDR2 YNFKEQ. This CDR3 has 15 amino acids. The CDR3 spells CASSHVSESTDTQYF. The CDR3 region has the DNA TGTGCCAGCAGCCATGTTAGCGAAAGCACAGATACGCAGTATTTT.

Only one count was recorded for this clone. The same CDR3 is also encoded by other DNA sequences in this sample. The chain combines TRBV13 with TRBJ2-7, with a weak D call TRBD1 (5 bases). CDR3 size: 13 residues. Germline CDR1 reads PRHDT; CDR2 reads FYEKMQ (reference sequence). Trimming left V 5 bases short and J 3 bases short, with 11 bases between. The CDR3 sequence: CASSTGRSYEQYF. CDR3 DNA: TGTGCCAGCAGCACAGGACGGAGCTACGAGCAGTACTTC.

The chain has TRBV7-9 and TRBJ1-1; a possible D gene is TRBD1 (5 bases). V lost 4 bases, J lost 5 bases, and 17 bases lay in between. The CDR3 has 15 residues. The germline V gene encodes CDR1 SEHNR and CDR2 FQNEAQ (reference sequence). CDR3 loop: CASSSASGVGTEAFF. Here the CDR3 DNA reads TGTGCCAGCAGCTCCGCTTCGGGGGTAGGAACTGAAGCTTTCTTT. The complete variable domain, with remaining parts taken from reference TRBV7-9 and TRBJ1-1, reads DTGVSQNPRHKITKRGQNVTFRCDPISEHNRLYWYRQTLGQGPEFLTYFQNEAQLEKSRLLSDRFSAERPKGSFSTLEIQRTEQGDSAMYLCASSSASGVGTEAFFGQGTRLTVV.

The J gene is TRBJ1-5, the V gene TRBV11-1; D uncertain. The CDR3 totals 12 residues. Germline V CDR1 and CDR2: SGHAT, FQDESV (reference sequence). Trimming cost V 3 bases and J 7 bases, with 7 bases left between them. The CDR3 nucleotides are TGTGCCAGCAGCTTCCCCGGACAGCCCCAGCATTTT. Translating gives CASSFPGQPQHF.

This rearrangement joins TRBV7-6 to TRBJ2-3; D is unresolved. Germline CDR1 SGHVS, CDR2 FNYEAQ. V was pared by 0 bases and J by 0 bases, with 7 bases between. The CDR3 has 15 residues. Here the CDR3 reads CASSLAVESTDTQYF. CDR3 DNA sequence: TGTGCCAGCAGCTTAGCGGTGGAAAGCACAGATACGCAGTATTTT.

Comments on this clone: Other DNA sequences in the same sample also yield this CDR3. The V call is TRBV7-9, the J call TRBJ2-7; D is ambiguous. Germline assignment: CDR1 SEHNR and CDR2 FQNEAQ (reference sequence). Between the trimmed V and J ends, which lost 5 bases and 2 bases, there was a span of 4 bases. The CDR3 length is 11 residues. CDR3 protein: CASSSTYEQYF. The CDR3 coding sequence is TGTGCCAGCAGCAGCACCTACGAGCAGTACTTC.